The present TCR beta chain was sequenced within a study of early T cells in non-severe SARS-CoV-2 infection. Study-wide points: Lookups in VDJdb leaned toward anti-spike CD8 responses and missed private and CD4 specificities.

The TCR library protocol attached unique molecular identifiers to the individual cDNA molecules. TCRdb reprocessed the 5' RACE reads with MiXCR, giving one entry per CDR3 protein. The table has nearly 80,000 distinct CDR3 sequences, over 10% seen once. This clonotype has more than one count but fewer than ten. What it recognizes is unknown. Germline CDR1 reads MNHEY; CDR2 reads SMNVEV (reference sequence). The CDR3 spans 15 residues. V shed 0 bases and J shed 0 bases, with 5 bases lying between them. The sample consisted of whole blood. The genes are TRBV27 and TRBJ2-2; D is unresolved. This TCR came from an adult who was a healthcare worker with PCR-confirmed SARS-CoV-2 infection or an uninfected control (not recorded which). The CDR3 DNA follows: TGTGCCAGCAGTTTATCCCATTCGAACACCGGGGAGCTGTTTTTT. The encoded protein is CASSLSHSNTGELFF.